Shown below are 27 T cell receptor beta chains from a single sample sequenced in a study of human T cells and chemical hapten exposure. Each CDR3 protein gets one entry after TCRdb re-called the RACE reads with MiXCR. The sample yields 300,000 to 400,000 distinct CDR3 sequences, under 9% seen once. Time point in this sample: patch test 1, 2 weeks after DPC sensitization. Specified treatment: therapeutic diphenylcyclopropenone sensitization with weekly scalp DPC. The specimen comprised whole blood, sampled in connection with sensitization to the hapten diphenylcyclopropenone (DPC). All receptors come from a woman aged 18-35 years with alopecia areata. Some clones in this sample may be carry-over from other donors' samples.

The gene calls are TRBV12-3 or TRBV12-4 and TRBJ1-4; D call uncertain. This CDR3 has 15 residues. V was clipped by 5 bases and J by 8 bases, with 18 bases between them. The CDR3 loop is CASSTPGGLGEKLFF. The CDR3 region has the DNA TGTGCCAGCAGTACCCCTGGAGGGCTTGGCGAAAAACTGTTTTTT.

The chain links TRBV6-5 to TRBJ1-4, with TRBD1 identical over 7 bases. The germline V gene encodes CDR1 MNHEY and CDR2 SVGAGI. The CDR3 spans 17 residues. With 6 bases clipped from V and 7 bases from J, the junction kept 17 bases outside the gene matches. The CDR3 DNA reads TGTGCCAGCAGCAACCGTCTGGGGGTAGGGGGCGGTGAAAAACTGTTTTTT. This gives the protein CASSNRLGVGGGEKLFF.

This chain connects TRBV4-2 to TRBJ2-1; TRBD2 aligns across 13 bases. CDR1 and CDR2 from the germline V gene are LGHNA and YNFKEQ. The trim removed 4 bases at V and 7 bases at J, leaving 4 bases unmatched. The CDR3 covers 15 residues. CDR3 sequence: CASSLTSGGGNEQFF. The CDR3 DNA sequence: TGTGCCAGCAGCCTTACTAGCGGGGGGGGAAATGAGCAGTTCTTC.

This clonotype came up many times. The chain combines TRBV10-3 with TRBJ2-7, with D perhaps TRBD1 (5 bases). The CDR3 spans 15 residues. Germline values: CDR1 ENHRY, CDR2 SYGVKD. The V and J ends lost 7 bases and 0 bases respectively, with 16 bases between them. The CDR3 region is CAIKESQASSYEQYF. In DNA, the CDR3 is TGTGCCATCAAGGAGTCACAGGCCAGCTCCTACGAGCAGTACTTC.

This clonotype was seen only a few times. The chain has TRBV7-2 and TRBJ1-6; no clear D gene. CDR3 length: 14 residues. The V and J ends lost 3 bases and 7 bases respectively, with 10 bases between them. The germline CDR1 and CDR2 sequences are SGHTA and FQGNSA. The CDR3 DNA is TGTGCCAGCAGCTTGAGGCAAATCAATTCACCCCTCCACTTT. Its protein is CASSLRQINSPLHF. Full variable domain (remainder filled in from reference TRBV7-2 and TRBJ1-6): GAGVSQSPSNKVTEKGKDVELRCDPISGHTALYWYRQSLGQGLEFLIYFQGNSAPDKSGLPSDRFSAERTGGSVSTLTIQRTQQEDSAVYLCASSLRQINSPLHFGNGTRLTVT.

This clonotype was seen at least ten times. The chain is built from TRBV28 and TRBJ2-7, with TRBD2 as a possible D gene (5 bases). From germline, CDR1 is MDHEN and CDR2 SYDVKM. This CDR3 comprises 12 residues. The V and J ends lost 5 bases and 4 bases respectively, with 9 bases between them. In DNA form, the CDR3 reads TGTGCCAGCAGTCGGGATCAATACGAGCAGTACTTC. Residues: CASSRDQYEQYF.

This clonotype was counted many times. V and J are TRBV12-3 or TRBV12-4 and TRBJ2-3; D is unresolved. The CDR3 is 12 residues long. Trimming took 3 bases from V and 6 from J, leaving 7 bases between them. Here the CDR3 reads CASSFTGDTQYF. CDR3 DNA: TGTGCCAGCAGTTTTACGGGTGATACGCAGTATTTT.

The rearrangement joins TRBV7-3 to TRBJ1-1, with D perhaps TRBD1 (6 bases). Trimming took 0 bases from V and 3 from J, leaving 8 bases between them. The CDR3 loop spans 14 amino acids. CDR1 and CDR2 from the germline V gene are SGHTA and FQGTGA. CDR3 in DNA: TGTGCCAGCAGCTTAACTGGGGGGCACACTGAAGCTTTCTTT. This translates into CASSLTGGHTEAFF.

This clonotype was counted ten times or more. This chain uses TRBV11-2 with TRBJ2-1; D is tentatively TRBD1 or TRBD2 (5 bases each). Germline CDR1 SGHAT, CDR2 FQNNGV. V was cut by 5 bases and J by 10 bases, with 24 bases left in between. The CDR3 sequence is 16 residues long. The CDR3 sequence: CASSLEGPDRGEEQFF. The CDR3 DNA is TGTGCCAGCAGCCTCGAAGGACCCGACCGGGGCGAGGAGCAGTTCTTC.

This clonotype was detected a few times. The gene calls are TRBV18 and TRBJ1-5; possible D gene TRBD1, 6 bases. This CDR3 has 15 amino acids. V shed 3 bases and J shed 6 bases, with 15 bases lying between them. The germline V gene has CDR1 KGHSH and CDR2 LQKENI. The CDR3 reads CASSPGGQGIQPQHF. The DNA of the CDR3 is TGTGCCAGCTCACCCGGGGGCCAGGGAATTCAGCCCCAGCATTTT. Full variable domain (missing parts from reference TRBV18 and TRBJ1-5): NAGVMQNPRHLVRRRGQEARLRCSPMKGHSHVYWYRQLPEEGLKFMVYLQKENIIDESGMPKERFSAEFPKEGPSILRIQQVVRGDSAAYFCASSPGGQGIQPQHFGDGTRLSIL.

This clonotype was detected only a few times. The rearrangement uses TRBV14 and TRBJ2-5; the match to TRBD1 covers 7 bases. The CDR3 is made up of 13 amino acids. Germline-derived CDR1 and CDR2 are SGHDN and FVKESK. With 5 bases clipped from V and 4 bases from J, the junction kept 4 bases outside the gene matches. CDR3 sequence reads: CASSSNRGETQYF. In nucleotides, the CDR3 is TGTGCCAGCAGCTCAAACAGGGGAGAGACCCAGTACTTC.

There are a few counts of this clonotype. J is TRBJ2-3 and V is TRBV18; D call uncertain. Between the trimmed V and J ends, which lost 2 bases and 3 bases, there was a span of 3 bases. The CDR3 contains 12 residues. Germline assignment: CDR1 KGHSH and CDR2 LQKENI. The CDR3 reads CASSPETDTQYF. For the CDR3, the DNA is TGTGCCAGCTCACCAGAGACAGATACGCAGTATTTT.

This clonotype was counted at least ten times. The CDR3 DNA reads TGTGCCAGCAGCTTGACAAATTCCCCAGAGACCCAGTACTTC. Protein sequence: CASSLTNSPETQYF. The chain combines TRBV7-2 with TRBJ2-5; D unresolved. The V gene lost 3 bases and the J gene lost 4 bases, with 12 bases spanning the gap. Germline CDR1 and CDR2: SGHTA and FQGNSA. This CDR3 has 14 amino acids.

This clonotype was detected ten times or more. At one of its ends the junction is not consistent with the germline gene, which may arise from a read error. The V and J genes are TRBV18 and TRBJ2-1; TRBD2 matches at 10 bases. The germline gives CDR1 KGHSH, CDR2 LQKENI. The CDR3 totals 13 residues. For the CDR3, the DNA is TGTGCCAGCGAGGGGCTAGCGGGGGCCTATCAGTCCTTC. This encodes CASEGLAGAYQSF.

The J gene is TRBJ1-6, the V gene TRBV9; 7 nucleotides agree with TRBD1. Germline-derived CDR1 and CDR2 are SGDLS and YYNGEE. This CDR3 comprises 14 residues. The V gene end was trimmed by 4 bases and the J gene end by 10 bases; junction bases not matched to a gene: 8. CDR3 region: CASSPRQGRSPLHF. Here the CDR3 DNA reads TGTGCCAGCAGCCCCCGACAGGGACGCTCACCCCTCCACTTT.

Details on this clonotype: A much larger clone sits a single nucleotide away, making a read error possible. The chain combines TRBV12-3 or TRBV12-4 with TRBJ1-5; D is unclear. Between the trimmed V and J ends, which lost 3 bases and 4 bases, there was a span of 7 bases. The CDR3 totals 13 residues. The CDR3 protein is CASSFGRNQPQHF. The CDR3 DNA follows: TGTGCCAGCAGTTTCGGCAGAAATCAGCCCCAGCATTTT.

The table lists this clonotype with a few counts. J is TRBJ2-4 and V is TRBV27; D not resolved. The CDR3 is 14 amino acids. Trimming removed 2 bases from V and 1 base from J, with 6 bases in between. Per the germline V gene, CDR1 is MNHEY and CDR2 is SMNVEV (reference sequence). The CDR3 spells CASSLKGAKNIQYF. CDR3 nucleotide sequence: TGTGCCAGCAGTTTAAAAGGGGCCAAAAACATTCAGTACTTC.

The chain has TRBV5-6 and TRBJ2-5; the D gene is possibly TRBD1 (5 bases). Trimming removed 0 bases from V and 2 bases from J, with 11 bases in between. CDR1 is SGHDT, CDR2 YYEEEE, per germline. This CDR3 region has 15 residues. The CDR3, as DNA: TGTGCCAGCAGCTTGGGACAGACCAATCAAGAGACCCAGTACTTC. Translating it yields CASSLGQTNQETQYF.

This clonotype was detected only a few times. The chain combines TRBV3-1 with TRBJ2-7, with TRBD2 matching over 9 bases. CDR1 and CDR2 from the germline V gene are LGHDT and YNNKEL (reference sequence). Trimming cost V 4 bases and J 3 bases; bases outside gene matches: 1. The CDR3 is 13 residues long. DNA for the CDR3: TGTGCCAGCAGCCGTAGCGGGGGCTACGAGCAGTACTTC. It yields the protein CASSRSGGYEQYF.

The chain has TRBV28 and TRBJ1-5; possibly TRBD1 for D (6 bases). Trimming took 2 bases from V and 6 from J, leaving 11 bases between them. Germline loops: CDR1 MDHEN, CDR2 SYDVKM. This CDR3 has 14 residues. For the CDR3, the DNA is TGTGCCAGCAGTTTAACAGGGAGCGGTCAGCCCCAGCATTTT. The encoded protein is CASSLTGSGQPQHF.

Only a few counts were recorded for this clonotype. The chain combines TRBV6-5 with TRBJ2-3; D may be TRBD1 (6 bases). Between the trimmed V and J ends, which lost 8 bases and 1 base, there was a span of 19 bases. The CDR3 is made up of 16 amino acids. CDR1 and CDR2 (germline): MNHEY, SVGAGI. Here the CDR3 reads CASAQGPSRGTDTQYF. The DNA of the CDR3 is TGTGCCAGCGCCCAGGGGCCCTCCCGTGGCACAGATACGCAGTATTTT.

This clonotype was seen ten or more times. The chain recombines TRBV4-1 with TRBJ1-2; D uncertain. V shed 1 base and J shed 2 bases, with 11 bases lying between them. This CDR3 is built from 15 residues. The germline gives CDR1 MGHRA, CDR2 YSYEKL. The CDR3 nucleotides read TGCGCCAGCAGCCAAGGGCCAGCGTCGAACTATGGCTACACCTTC. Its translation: CASSQGPASNYGYTF.

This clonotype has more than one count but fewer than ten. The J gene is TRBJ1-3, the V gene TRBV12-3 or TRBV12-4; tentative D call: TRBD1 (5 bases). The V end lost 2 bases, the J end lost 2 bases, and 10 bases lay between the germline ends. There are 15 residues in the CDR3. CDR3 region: CASSLTREPGNTIYF. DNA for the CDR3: TGTGCCAGCAGTTTAACCAGGGAACCTGGAAACACCATATATTTT.

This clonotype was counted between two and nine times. CDR3 loop: CASSLVHAGGSPLHF. DNA for the CDR3: TGTGCCAGCAGCTTAGTACACGCTGGGGGGTCACCCCTCCACTTT. This rearrangement joins TRBV7-2 to TRBJ1-6; a possible D gene is TRBD1 (5 bases). The length of the CDR3 is 15 residues. Deletions cut 1 base from V and 10 bases from J, with 14 bases between. The germline V gene encodes CDR1 SGHTA and CDR2 FQGNSA.

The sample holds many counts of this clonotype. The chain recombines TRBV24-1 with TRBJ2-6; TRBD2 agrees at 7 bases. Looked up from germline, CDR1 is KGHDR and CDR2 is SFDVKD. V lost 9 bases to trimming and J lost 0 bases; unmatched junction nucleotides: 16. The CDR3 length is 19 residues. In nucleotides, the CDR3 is TGTGCCACCGAATATCAAGCGGGAAGCGCTAACTCTGGGGCCAACGTCCTGACTTTC. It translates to CATEYQAGSANSGANVLTF.

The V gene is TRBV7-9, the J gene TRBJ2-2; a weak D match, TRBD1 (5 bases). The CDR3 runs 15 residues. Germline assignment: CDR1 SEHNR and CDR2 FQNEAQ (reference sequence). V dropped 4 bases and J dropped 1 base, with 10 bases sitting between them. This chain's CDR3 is CASSSRQGNTGELFF. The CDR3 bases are TGTGCCAGCAGCTCCCGGCAGGGGAACACCGGGGAGCTGTTTTTT.

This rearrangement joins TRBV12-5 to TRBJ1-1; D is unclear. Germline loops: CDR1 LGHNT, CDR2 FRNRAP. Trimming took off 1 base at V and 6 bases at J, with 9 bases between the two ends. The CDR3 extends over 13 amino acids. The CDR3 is CASGLALGAEAFF. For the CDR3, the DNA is TGTGCTAGTGGTTTGGCCCTCGGGGCTGAAGCTTTCTTT.